The present T cell receptor beta chain was sequenced within a study of shared clonotypes between healthy human individuals. Study-wide results and limits: Naive subsets, compared against memory subsets, generally had larger estimated richness values.

CDR3 length: 18 residues. Germline trimming cut 6 bases from V and 2 bases from J; bases unmatched to any gene: 12. The germline V gene has CDR1 MDHEN and CDR2 SYDVKM. Only in-frame clones appear in the TCRdb table, and some are missing; sequencing was by immunoSEQ multiplex PCR. The sample lists millions of clones, roughly 95% occurring once. Of note for this clone: Its antigen is unidentified.

The sample was naive CD4+ T cells sorted from blood. As to subset: CD45RA+ positively selected. The gene calls are TRBV28 and TRBJ1-6; 8 bases agree with TRBD1. This sequence originates from a man between 18 and 29 years old in good health. The CDR3 here is CASSPRTGSGAYNSPLHF. The DNA of the CDR3 is TGTGCCAGCAGCCCGAGGACAGGGTCGGGCGCCTATAATTCACCCCTCCACTTT.